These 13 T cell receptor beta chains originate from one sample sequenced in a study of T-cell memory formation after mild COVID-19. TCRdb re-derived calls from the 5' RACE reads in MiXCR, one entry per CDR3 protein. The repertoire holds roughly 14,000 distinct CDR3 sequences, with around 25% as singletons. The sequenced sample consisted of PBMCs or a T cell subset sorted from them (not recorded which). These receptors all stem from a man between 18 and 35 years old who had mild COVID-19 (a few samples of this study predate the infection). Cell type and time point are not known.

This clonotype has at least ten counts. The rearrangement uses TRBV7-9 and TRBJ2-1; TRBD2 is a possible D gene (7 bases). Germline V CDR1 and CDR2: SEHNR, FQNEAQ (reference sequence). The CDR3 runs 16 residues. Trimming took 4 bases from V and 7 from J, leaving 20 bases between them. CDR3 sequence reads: CASSSRGGLGVNEQFF. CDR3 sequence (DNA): TGTGCCAGCAGCTCGAGGGGGGGCCTCGGAGTTAATGAGCAGTTCTTC. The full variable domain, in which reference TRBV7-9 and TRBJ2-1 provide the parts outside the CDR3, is DTGVSQNPRHKITKRGQNVTFRCDPISEHNRLYWYRQTLGQGPEFLTYFQNEAQLEKSRLLSDRFSAERPKGSFSTLEIQRTEQGDSAMYLCASSSRGGLGVNEQFFGPGTRLTVL.

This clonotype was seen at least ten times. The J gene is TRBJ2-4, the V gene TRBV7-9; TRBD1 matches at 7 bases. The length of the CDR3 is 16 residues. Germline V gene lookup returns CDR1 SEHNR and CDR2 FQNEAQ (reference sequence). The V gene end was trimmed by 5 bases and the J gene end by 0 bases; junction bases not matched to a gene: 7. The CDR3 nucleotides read TGTGCCAGCAGCGGGGACAGAACCTTAGCCAAAAACATTCAGTACTTC. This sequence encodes CASSGDRTLAKNIQYF.

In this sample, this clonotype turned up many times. In DNA form, the CDR3 reads TGTGCCAGCAGCTTAGGACAGGGTTTTGGTCAGCCCCAGCATTTT. Translation: CASSLGQGFGQPQHF. The chain links TRBV7-8 to TRBJ1-5, with 7 positions matching TRBD1. The CDR3 is 15 amino acids. V was pared by 1 base and J by 6 bases, with 6 bases of the junction left unmatched. Germline V gene lookup returns CDR1 SGHVS and CDR2 FQNEAQ.

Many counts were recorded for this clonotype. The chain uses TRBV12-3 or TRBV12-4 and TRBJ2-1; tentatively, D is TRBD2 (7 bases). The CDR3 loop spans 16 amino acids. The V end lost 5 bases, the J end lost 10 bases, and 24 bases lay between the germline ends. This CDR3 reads CASSHGRGAIPGEQFF. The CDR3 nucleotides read TGTGCCAGCAGTCATGGTCGGGGGGCGATCCCTGGAGAGCAGTTCTTC.

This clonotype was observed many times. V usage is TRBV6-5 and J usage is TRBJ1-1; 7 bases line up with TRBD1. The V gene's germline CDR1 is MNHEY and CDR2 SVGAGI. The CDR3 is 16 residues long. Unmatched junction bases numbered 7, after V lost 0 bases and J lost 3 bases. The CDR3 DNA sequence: TGTGCCAGCAGTTACTCGTCGTGGGACAGCGACACTGAAGCTTTCTTT. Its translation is CASSYSSWDSDTEAFF.

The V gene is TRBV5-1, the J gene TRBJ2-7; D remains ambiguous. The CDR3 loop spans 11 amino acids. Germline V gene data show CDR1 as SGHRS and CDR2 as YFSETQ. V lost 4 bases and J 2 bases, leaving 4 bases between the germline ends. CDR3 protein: CASSDTYEQYF. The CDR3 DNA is TGCGCCAGCAGCGATACCTACGAGCAGTACTTC.

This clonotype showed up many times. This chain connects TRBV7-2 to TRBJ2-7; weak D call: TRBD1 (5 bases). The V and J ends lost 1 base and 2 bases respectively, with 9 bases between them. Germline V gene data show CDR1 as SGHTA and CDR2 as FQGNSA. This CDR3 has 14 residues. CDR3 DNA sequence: TGTGCCAGCAGCTTAGACCAGGGCCCCTACGAGCAGTACTTC. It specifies CASSLDQGPYEQYF. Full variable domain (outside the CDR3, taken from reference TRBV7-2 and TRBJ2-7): GAGVSQSPSNKVTEKGKDVELRCDPISGHTALYWYRQSLGQGLEFLIYFQGNSAPDKSGLPSDRFSAERTGGSVSTLTIQRTQQEDSAVYLCASSLDQGPYEQYFGPGTRLTVT.

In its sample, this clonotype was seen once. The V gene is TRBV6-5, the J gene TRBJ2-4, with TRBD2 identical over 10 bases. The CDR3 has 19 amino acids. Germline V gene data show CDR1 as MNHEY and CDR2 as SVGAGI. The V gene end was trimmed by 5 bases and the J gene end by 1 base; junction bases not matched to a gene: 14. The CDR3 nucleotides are TGTGCCAGCAGTCCCCAGGTCCTAGCGGGGGCCTGGGCCAAAAACATTCAGTACTTC. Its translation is CASSPQVLAGAWAKNIQYF.

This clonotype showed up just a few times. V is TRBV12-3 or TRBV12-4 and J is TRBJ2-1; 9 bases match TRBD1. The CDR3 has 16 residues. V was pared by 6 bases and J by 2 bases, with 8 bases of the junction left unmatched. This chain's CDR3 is CASSQLGTGPYNEQFF. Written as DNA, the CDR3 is TGTGCCAGCAGCCAACTCGGGACAGGGCCCTACAATGAGCAGTTCTTC.

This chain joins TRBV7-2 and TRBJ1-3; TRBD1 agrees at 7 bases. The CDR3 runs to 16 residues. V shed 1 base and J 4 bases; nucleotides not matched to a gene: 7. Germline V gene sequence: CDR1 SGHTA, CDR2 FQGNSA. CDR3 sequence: CASSLEAGGRGNTIYF. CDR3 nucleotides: TGTGCCAGCAGCTTAGAGGCAGGGGGAAGAGGAAACACCATATATTTT.

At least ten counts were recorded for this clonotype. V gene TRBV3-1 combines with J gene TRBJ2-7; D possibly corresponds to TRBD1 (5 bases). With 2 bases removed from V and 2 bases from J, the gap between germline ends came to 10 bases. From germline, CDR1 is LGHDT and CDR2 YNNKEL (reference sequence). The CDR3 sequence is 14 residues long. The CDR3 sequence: CASSQWGVAYEQYF. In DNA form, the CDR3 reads TGTGCCAGCAGCCAATGGGGCGTAGCCTACGAGCAGTACTTC.

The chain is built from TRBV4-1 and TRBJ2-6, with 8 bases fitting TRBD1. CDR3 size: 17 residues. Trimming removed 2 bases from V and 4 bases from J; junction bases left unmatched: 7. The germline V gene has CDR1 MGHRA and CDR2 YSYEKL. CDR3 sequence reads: CASSQLRQGLGANVLTF. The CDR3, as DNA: TGCGCCAGCAGCCAACTACGACAGGGGTTGGGGGCCAACGTCCTGACTTTC.

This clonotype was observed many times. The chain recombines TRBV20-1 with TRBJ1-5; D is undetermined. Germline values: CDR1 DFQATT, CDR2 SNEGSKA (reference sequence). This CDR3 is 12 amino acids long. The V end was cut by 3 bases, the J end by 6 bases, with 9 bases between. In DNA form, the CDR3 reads TGCAGTGCTAGCAGGACTAGTCAGCCCCAGCATTTT. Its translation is CSASRTSQPQHF.